A single sample gave rise to the 19 T cell receptor beta chains below, sequenced in a study of T cells after yellow fever vaccination (dated by TCRdb to about 2019). Interpreted using the paper, the treatment or condition label stands for: live attenuated yellow fever vaccine strain. The method was 5' RACE. Sequencing used an Illumina NovaSeq 6000. TCRdb reprocessing: public reads trimmed at Q25 with fastp, clones called with MiXCR, in-frame beta chains kept. Under each unique CDR3 protein, matching rows form one entry showing the most common genes and DNA. The sample profile shows about 14,000 distinct CDR3 sequences; less than 7.5% of them were found once. The ten largest account for under 2% of the sample. The sample here was PBMCs, either bulk or a sorted T-cell subset (CD4+, CD8+, memory, or dextramer-sorted; not recorded which), taken on the day of the yellow fever booster vaccination. The receptors were sampled from a man aged 18 to 29 who received the YFV17D yellow fever vaccine.

This clonotype was counted at least ten times. V is TRBV5-1 and J is TRBJ1-1; TRBD1 might be the D (5 bases). This CDR3 is built from 16 residues. Germline CDR1 and CDR2: SGHRS and YFSETQ. Trimming pared 0 bases from V and 2 bases from J, leaving 14 bases between. This CDR3 is CASSLAPGAANTEAFF. The DNA of the CDR3 is TGCGCCAGCAGCTTGGCCCCTGGGGCAGCCAACACTGAAGCTTTCTTT.

This rearrangement joins TRBV10-3 to TRBJ2-1; D is ambiguous. The CDR3 extends over 14 amino acids. V lost 4 bases and J lost 2, with 9 bases in between. Germline CDR1 and CDR2: ENHRY and SYGVKD. The CDR3 region is CAISVGITYNEQFF. In DNA, the CDR3 is TGTGCCATCAGTGTGGGGATCACCTACAATGAGCAGTTCTTC.

This clonotype was counted at least ten times. This rearrangement joins TRBV4-1 to TRBJ2-7, with 11 bases identical to TRBD1. V lost 4 bases and J lost 0; bases outside the gene matches: 2. The V gene's germline CDR1 is MGHRA and CDR2 YSYEKL. This CDR3 has 15 residues. The CDR3 is CASSPGTGGSYEQYF. CDR3 DNA sequence: TGCGCCAGCAGCCCTGGGACAGGGGGCTCCTACGAGCAGTACTTC.

Ten or more counts support this clonotype. The V gene is TRBV9, the J gene TRBJ2-1; 11 positions agree with TRBD2. Trimming at V came to 3 bases and at J to 6 bases, leaving 5 bases not matched to a gene. The germline CDR1 and CDR2 sequences are SGDLS and YYNGEE. CDR3 length equals 15 residues. CDR3 sequence (DNA): TGTGCCAGCAGCGAGCCCCTAGCGGGGGGCAATGAGCAGTTCTTC. Amino acids: CASSEPLAGGNEQFF.

This clonotype was recorded many times. The chain links TRBV28 to TRBJ1-5, with D hard to call. The CDR3 extends over 17 amino acids. Germline V gene data show CDR1 as MDHEN and CDR2 as SYDVKM. Trimming removed 1 base at V and 0 bases at J, with 13 bases between. CDR3 loop: CASSLFGQDLSNQPQHF. DNA for the CDR3: TGTGCCAGCAGTTTATTCGGCCAGGACCTTAGCAATCAGCCCCAGCATTTT.

This clonotype was observed many times. The V and J genes are TRBV15 and TRBJ1-4; D uncertain. V dropped 0 bases and J dropped 8 bases, with 7 bases sitting between them. The germline gives CDR1 LNHNV, CDR2 YYDKDF (reference sequence). The CDR3 totals 13 residues. CDR3 DNA: TGTGCCACCAGCAGAGATCGGGGAGAAAAACTGTTTTTT. This gives the protein CATSRDRGEKLFF.

This clonotype was observed at least ten times. The J gene is TRBJ1-2, the V gene TRBV4-2; 8 positions agree with TRBD1. With V trimmed by 0 bases and J by 3 bases, 3 bases remained unmatched. This CDR3 comprises 15 residues. From germline, CDR1 is LGHNA and CDR2 YNFKEQ. As DNA, the CDR3 is TGTGCCAGCAGCCAAGATGCGGACAGGGACTATGGCTACACCTTC. This encodes CASSQDADRDYGYTF.

This clonotype was seen repeatedly, ten times or more. This chain uses TRBV20-1 with TRBJ1-5; 7 bases are a match to TRBD1. Germline V gene data show CDR1 as DFQATT and CDR2 as SNEGSKA (reference sequence). The CDR3 length is 12 residues. The V and J ends lost 6 bases and 2 bases, in that order; junction bases with no gene match: 1. CDR3 in DNA: TGCAGTGCCGGACAGGGCAATCAGCCCCAGCATTTT. This encodes CSAGQGNQPQHF.

This clonotype was seen at least ten times. The V and J genes are TRBV7-2 and TRBJ1-2; D gene uncertain. Trimming left V 5 bases short and J 4 bases short, with 11 bases between. Germline V gene data show CDR1 as SGHTA and CDR2 as FQGNSA. The CDR3 has 13 amino acids. The CDR3 protein is CASSTTVSYGYTF. For the CDR3, the DNA is TGTGCCAGCAGCACAACAGTCTCCTATGGCTACACCTTC.

This clonotype was detected many times. This rearrangement joins TRBV7-9 to TRBJ1-4; no clear D. Trimming stripped 2 bases from V and 7 bases from J, with 14 bases between. This CDR3 is built from 15 residues. Looked up from germline, CDR1 is SEHNR and CDR2 is FQNEAQ (reference sequence). For the CDR3, the DNA is TGTGCCAGCAGCTTAATACTCGATACCACTGAAAAACTGTTTTTT. As protein: CASSLILDTTEKLFF. Using reference TRBV7-9 and TRBJ1-4 for the parts outside the CDR3, the full variable domain is DTGVSQNPRHKITKRGQNVTFRCDPISEHNRLYWYRQTLGQGPEFLTYFQNEAQLEKSRLLSDRFSAERPKGSFSTLEIQRTEQGDSAMYLCASSLILDTTEKLFFGSGTQLSVL.

This clonotype qualifies as medium-sized. The DNA of the CDR3 is TGTGCCAGCAGCCCAACATCCGTTAGCGCGAGCACAGATACGCAGTATTTT. Translation gives CASSPTSVSASTDTQYF. J is TRBJ2-3 and V is TRBV12-3 or TRBV12-4; a possible D gene is TRBD2 (5 bases). The CDR3 consists of 17 residues. V was pared by 6 bases and J by 0 bases, with 19 bases between.

In its sample, this clonotype was seen many times. The V and J genes are TRBV3-2 and TRBJ2-3; the D call in the table, TRBD1, was not verified against the DNA. TRBV3-2 is noted as a pseudogene. This CDR3 comprises 17 residues. The chain's CDR3 is CASSQEELQDYTDTQYF. CDR3 coding DNA: TGTGCCAGCAGCCAAGAAGAATTACAGGACTACACAGATACGCAGTATTTT.

This clonotype has at least ten counts. The chain combines TRBV18 with TRBJ1-1; weak D call: TRBD1 (5 bases). V was clipped by 1 base and J by 1 base, with 13 bases between them. Germline V gene sequence: CDR1 KGHSH, CDR2 LQKENI. The length of the CDR3 is 16 residues. CDR3 coding DNA: TGTGCCAGCTCACCACAAAGGGGCGGACGGAACACTGAAGCTTTCTTT. It is translated as CASSPQRGGRNTEAFF.

In this sample, this clonotype turned up many times. V gene TRBV29-1 combines with J gene TRBJ2-7; D is unresolved. Trimming pared 4 bases from V and 2 bases from J, leaving 12 bases between. The CDR3 runs to 13 residues. CDR1 is SQVTM, CDR2 ANQGSEA, per germline. The CDR3 sequence: CSVGPGHTYEQYV. The CDR3 DNA reads as TGCAGCGTTGGCCCGGGCCACACCTACGAGCAGTACGTC.

Within the sample, this clonotype is medium-sized. This chain links TRBV15 with TRBJ1-2; tentatively, D is TRBD1 (6 bases). CDR3 length: 18 residues. The germline V and J ends were trimmed by 0 bases and 3 bases, with 20 bases remaining between them. Germline CDR1 LNHNV, CDR2 YYDKDF (reference sequence). As DNA, the CDR3 is TGTGCCACCAGCAGAGATGAACGGTTTGGCAGGGGAGACTATGGCTACACCTTC. Protein sequence: CATSRDERFGRGDYGYTF.

This clonotype is categorized as medium-sized. The chain links TRBV7-6 to TRBJ1-3; D may be TRBD1 (5 bases). The V end was cut by 3 bases, the J end by 2 bases, with 8 bases between. The CDR3 totals 14 residues. Germline V gene data show CDR1 as SGHVS and CDR2 as FNYEAQ. The CDR3 DNA reads TGTGCCAGCAGCTTGGGGGTGACTGGAAACACCATATATTTT. It specifies CASSLGVTGNTIYF.

The table lists this clonotype with many counts. This rearrangement joins TRBV2 to TRBJ2-2; the match to TRBD2 covers 9 bases. J lost 8 bases, V lost 0 bases, and 1 base had no gene match. CDR1 SNHLY and CDR2 FYNNEI come from the germline V gene. The CDR3 is 14 residues long. This chain's CDR3 is CASSEALAGGELFF. In nucleotides, the CDR3 is TGTGCCAGCAGTGAAGCGCTAGCGGGGGGGGAGCTGTTTTTT.

This clonotype appeared many times. Without the conserved terminal phenylalanine or tryptophan, this CDR3 likely stems from a read error. It is unclear where the CDR3 begins or ends on the DNA, so no DNA is shown, and the CDR3 is as TCRdb lists it. CDR3 loop: CAWSVQRGGLAPVSI. The chain recombines TRBV30 with TRBJ2-1; the D segment call TRBD2 is taken from the table without a DNA check. From germline, CDR1 is GTSNPN and CDR2 SVGIG (reference sequence). Counting both end residues, the CDR3 totals 15 amino acids.

This clonotype was recorded many times. The V call is TRBV7-9, the J call TRBJ1-1; no firm D call. Germline V gene lookup returns CDR1 SEHNR and CDR2 FQNEAQ (reference sequence). Trimming shortened V by 6 bases and J by 8 bases, and 13 bases separated the two germline ends. The CDR3 covers 12 residues. The chain's CDR3 is CASSRVVAEAFF. The CDR3 DNA is TGTGCCAGCAGTCGTGTGGTGGCCGAAGCTTTCTTT.